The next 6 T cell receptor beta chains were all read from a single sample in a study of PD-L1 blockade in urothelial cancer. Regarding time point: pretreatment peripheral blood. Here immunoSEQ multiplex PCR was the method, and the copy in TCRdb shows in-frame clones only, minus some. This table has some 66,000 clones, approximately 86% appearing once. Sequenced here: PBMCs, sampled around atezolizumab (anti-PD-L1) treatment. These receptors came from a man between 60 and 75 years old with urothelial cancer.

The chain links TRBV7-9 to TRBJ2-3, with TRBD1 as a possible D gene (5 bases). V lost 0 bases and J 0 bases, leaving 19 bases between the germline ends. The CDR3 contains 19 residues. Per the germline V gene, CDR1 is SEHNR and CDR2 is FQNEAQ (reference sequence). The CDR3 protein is CASSLAPLWTRTSTDTQYF. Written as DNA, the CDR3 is TGTGCCAGCAGCTTAGCTCCCCTCTGGACACGTACGAGCACAGATACGCAGTATTTT. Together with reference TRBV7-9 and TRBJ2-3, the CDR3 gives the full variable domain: DTGVSQNPRHKITKRGQNVTFRCDPISEHNRLYWYRQTLGQGPEFLTYFQNEAQLEKSRLLSDRFSAERPKGSFSTLEIQRTEQGDSAMYLCASSLAPLWTRTSTDTQYFGPGTRLTVL.

The CDR3 sequence: CASSHPSARRGRADTQYF. The CDR3 DNA reads TGCGCCAGCAGCCACCCTAGCGCCCGAAGGGGGAGGGCAGATACGCAGTATTTT. The chain uses TRBV4-1 and TRBJ2-3; tentative D call: TRBD2 (7 bases). The germline V gene has CDR1 MGHRA and CDR2 YSYEKL. The CDR3 has 18 residues. Trimming took off 3 bases at V and 4 bases at J, with 23 bases between the two ends.

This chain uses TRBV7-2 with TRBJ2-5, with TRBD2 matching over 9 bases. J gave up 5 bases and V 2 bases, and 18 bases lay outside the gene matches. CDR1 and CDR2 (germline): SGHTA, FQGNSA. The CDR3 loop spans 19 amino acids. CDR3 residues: CASSLRRSGGTERGETQYF. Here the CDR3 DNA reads TGTGCCAGCAGCTTAAGGCGGAGCGGGGGGACGGAAAGGGGGGAGACCCAGTACTTC.

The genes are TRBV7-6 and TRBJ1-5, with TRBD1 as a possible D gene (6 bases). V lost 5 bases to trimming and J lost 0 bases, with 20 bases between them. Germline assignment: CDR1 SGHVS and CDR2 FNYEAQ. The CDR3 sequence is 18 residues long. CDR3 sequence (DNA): TGTGCCAGCAGCCCCGGGAGGGGGTCACTCTATAGCAATCAGCCCCAGCATTTT. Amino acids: CASSPGRGSLYSNQPQHF.

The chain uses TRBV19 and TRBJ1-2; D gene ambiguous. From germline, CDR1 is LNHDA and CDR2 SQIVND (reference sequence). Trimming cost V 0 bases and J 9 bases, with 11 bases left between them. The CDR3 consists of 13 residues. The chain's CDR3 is CASSIEESKSYTF. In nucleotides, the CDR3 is TGTGCCAGTAGTATAGAGGAGTCGAAAAGCTACACCTTC.

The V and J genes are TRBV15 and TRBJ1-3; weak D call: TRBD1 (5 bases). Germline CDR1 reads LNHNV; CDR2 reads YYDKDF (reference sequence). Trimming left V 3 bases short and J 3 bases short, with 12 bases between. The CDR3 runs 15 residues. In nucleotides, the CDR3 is TGTGCCACCAGCAGCTGGGGGGGAAGTGGAAACACCATATATTTT. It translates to CATSSWGGSGNTIYF. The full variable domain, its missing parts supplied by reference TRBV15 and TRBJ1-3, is DAMVIQNPRYQVTQFGKPVTLSCSQTLNHNVMYWYQQKSSQAPKLLFHYYDKDFNNEADTPDNFQSRRPNTSFCFLDIRSPGLGDTAMYLCATSSWGGSGNTIYFGEGSWLTVV.